These 27 T cell receptor beta chains originate from one sample sequenced in a study of OX40 agonist ivuxolimab in advanced cancers. The method was immunoSEQ multiplex PCR; TCRdb's version includes in-frame clones alone and lacks a portion of them. The data show 82,000 or so clones, with about 85% seen just once and 2% to 3% held by the top ten. Specimen: CD4+ or CD8+ T cells sorted from blood, collected in a trial of the OX40 agonist ivuxolimab. The receptors here all came from an adult with an advanced solid tumor such as melanoma, head and neck, liver or kidney cancer.

The chain couples TRBV11-1 to TRBJ2-5; TRBD1 aligns across 8 bases. Germline V gene sequence: CDR1 SGHAT, CDR2 FQDESV (reference sequence). The CDR3 is 13 residues long. V was pared by 4 bases and J by 5 bases, with 3 bases of the junction left unmatched. CDR3 in amino acids: CASSSTGVETQYF. In DNA, the CDR3 is TGTGCCAGCAGCTCGACAGGGGTGGAGACCCAGTACTTC.

This chain joins TRBV7-9 and TRBJ1-6, with a possible D match to TRBD1 (5 bases). The CDR3 extends over 15 amino acids. V was shortened by 2 bases and J by 9 bases, with 14 bases between the two germline ends. Germline values: CDR1 SEHNR, CDR2 FQNEAQ (reference sequence). CDR3 residues: CASSLSGREGSPLHF. CDR3 in DNA: TGTGCCAGCAGCTTATCGGGCAGGGAGGGTTCACCCCTCCACTTT. Complete variable domain (other parts from reference TRBV7-9 and TRBJ1-6): DTGVSQNPRHKITKRGQNVTFRCDPISEHNRLYWYRQTLGQGPEFLTYFQNEAQLEKSRLLSDRFSAERPKGSFSTLEIQRTEQGDSAMYLCASSLSGREGSPLHFGNGTRLTVT.

This clone was observed once. The chain recombines TRBV20-1 with TRBJ1-6; no clear D. Trimming removed 6 bases from V and 13 bases from J, with 10 bases in between. There are 10 residues in the CDR3. CDR1 and CDR2 from the germline V gene are DFQATT and SNEGSKA (reference sequence). This CDR3 is CSARVGPLHF. Written as DNA, the CDR3 is TGCAGTGCCCGAGTGGGTCCCCTCCACTTT.

The chain carries TRBV7-9 and TRBJ1-2, with a possible D match to TRBD1 (6 bases). CDR1 SEHNR and CDR2 FQNEAQ come from the germline V gene (reference sequence). This CDR3 is built from 15 residues. Trimming stripped 5 bases from V and 4 bases from J, with 17 bases between. The DNA of the CDR3 is TGTGCCAGCAGCCACCCAGGGGATTTAGGCTATGGCTACACCTTC. Translating it yields CASSHPGDLGYGYTF.

The rearrangement uses TRBV19 and TRBJ2-2, with 7 nucleotides matching TRBD1. This CDR3 contains 17 residues. In germline, CDR1 is LNHDA, CDR2 SQIVND (reference sequence). Trimming cost V 5 bases and J 6 bases; bases outside gene matches: 15. DNA for the CDR3: TGTGCCAGTAGTCCGTATTTAGGGGGCCAGGAGGCCGGGGAGCTGTTTTTT. It translates to CASSPYLGGQEAGELFF.

V is TRBV29-1 and J is TRBJ1-4; D ambiguous. CDR1 is SQVTM and CDR2 is ANQGSEA in the germline V gene. Trimming took 6 bases from V and 4 from J, leaving 12 bases between them. The CDR3 consists of 13 residues. The CDR3 bases are TGCAGCGTGGAGGGCACTTATAATGAAAAACTGTTTTTT. This encodes CSVEGTYNEKLFF.

This clone was observed once. J is TRBJ1-1 and V is TRBV6-1; D not resolved. The CDR3 runs 13 residues. CDR1 MNHNS and CDR2 SASEGT come from the germline V gene. The ends were cut back, 9 bases at V and 0 bases at J, with 11 bases in the middle. CDR3 loop: CASVTGVNTEAFF. DNA for the CDR3: TGTGCCAGTGTCACCGGGGTGAACACTGAAGCTTTCTTT.

The rearrangement joins TRBV28 to TRBJ2-7, with 11 bases identical to TRBD2. This CDR3 contains 16 residues. Germline assignment: CDR1 MDHEN and CDR2 SYDVKM. V trimming: 2 bases; J trimming: 6 bases; junction bases outside the gene matches: 9. CDR3 nucleotides: TGTGCCAGCAGTTTAGGGGAGACTAGCGGGGCGCTCGAGCAGTACTTC. This sequence encodes CASSLGETSGALEQYF.

The genes are TRBV27 and TRBJ2-2; 10 bases line up with TRBD1. Trimming cost V 8 bases and J 3 bases; bases outside gene matches: 6. CDR3 size: 15 residues. Germline V gene lookup returns CDR1 MNHEY and CDR2 SMNVEV (reference sequence). This CDR3 is CASRSGTGDTGELFF. The CDR3 nucleotides are TGTGCCAGCCGATCAGGGACAGGGGACACCGGGGAGCTGTTTTTT.

With regard to this clone: The sample has other DNA sequences that encode this CDR3 too. The V and J genes are TRBV11-2 and TRBJ1-5, with unresolved D. This CDR3 is 15 amino acids long. Trimming shortened V by 0 bases and J by 2 bases, and 8 bases separated the two germline ends. Per the germline V gene, CDR1 is SGHAT and CDR2 is FQNNGV. CDR3 in DNA: TGTGCCAGCAGCTTAGATTCCGGGCGCAATCAGCCCCAGCATTTT. Translated: CASSLDSGRNQPQHF.

The CDR3 spells CASSKQGGYSPLHF. CDR3 DNA: TGTGCCAGCAGCAAGCAGGGCGGTTATTCACCCCTCCACTTT. V usage is TRBV9 and J usage is TRBJ1-6, with D possibly TRBD1 on 5 matching bases. In germline, CDR1 is SGDLS, CDR2 YYNGEE. The CDR3 has 14 residues. V was pared by 4 bases and J by 8 bases, with 13 bases between.

CDR3 in amino acids: CASSGVIPYEQYF. In nucleotides, the CDR3 is TGTGCCAGCAGCGGGGTAATACCCTACGAGCAGTACTTC. This sequence joins TRBV6-1 and TRBJ2-7; the D gene is possibly TRBD2 (5 bases). In germline, CDR1 is MNHNS, CDR2 SASEGT. The CDR3 spans 13 residues. V lost 6 bases to trimming and J lost 2 bases, with 11 bases between them.

This rearrangement joins TRBV28 to TRBJ1-1; D not resolved. In germline, CDR1 is MDHEN, CDR2 SYDVKM. V dropped 2 bases and J dropped 1 base, with 14 bases sitting between them. The CDR3 runs 16 residues. The chain's CDR3 is CASSLVGGSQNTEAFF. The CDR3 DNA follows: TGTGCCAGCAGTTTAGTTGGTGGCAGTCAGAACACTGAAGCTTTCTTT.

Only one count was recorded for this clone. The chain uses TRBV2 and TRBJ2-1; D not certain. Between the trimmed V and J ends, which lost 0 bases and 10 bases, there was a span of 13 bases. CDR1 is SNHLY, CDR2 FYNNEI, per germline. The CDR3 covers 14 residues. The CDR3 is CASSEAGRPKEQFF. The CDR3 nucleotides are TGTGCCAGCAGTGAAGCGGGTAGACCCAAGGAGCAGTTCTTC.

This rearrangement joins TRBV27 to TRBJ1-3, with D hard to call. V shed 6 bases and J shed 4 bases, with 13 bases lying between them. Germline V lookup: CDR1 MNHEY, CDR2 SMNVEV (reference sequence). This CDR3 region has 14 residues. The CDR3: CASRPRGTGNTIYF. The CDR3 DNA follows: TGTGCCAGCAGGCCTCGGGGTACCGGAAACACCATATATTTT.

Note on this clone: One end of the junction fails to match germline, which may point to a read error. Other DNA sequences within the sample encode an identical CDR3. This chain connects TRBV7-7 to TRBJ1-1, with a possible D match to TRBD1 (5 bases). Germline-derived CDR1 and CDR2 are SSHAT and FNYEAQ (reference sequence). The CDR3 contains 13 residues. Here the CDR3 reads CASSLDRNTEAFF. In nucleotides, the CDR3 is TGTGCTAGCAGTCTCGACAGAAACACTGAAGCTTTCTTT.

This clone showed up just a few times. This chain joins TRBV7-9 and TRBJ2-3; D gene ambiguous. CDR3 length equals 13 residues. V lost 1 base and J lost 5, with 7 bases in between. The germline CDR1 and CDR2 sequences are SEHNR and FQNEAQ (reference sequence). DNA of the CDR3: TGTGCCAGCAGCTTAGAGACGGGAGATACGCAGTATTTT. It codes for CASSLETGDTQYF.

CDR3 amino acids: CASSLTGTVNTGELFF. CDR3 DNA sequence: TGCGCCAGCAGCTTGACCGGGACAGTGAACACCGGGGAGCTGTTTTTT. J is TRBJ2-2 and V is TRBV5-1, with 7 bases aligning to TRBD1. CDR1 and CDR2 (germline): SGHRS, YFSETQ. The CDR3 length is 16 residues. J gave up 1 base and V 1 base, and 4 bases lay outside the gene matches.

The V gene is TRBV2, the J gene TRBJ2-3; D remains unclear. CDR1 SNHLY and CDR2 FYNNEI come from the germline V gene. V gave up 1 base and J gave up 12 bases, with 8 bases separating them. The CDR3 is made up of 11 amino acids. The CDR3 coding sequence is TGTGCCAGCAGTGAAGTGCGGCTCCAGTATTTT. It translates to CASSEVRLQYF. Full variable domain (rest looked up from reference TRBV2 and TRBJ2-3): EPEVTQTPSHQVTQMGQEVILRCVPISNHLYFYWYRQILGQKVEFLVSFYNNEISEKSEIFDDQFSVERPDGSNFTLKIRSTKLEDSAMYFCASSEVRLQYFGPGTRLTVL.

J is TRBJ1-5 and V is TRBV28; the match to TRBD1 covers 7 bases. After removal of 1 base from V and 0 bases from J, the junction contained 27 bases not matched to a gene. Germline V gene data show CDR1 as MDHEN and CDR2 as SYDVKM. The CDR3 loop spans 24 amino acids. The CDR3 sequence: CASSLLFKKATGQRGVYSNQPQHF. In nucleotides, the CDR3 is TGTGCCAGCAGTTTATTGTTTAAGAAGGCCACGGGACAGCGAGGGGTCTATAGCAATCAGCCCCAGCATTTT.

The chain employs TRBV10-2 and TRBJ1-5; tentative D call: TRBD1 (5 bases). Deletions cut 2 bases from V and 3 bases from J, with 11 bases between. The CDR3 has 15 amino acids. The germline gives CDR1 WSHSY, CDR2 SAAADI. CDR3 sequence reads: CASSETGPFNQPQHF. For the CDR3, the DNA is TGCGCCAGCAGTGAGACAGGACCCTTCAATCAGCCCCAGCATTTT.

The V gene is TRBV7-9, the J gene TRBJ2-5, with TRBD1 matching 8 bases. Trimming removed 4 bases from V and 7 bases from J; junction bases left unmatched: 5. The CDR3 loop spans 13 amino acids. Germline V CDR1 and CDR2: SEHNR, FQNEAQ (reference sequence). The CDR3 is CASSYNTGGTQYF. The CDR3 DNA reads TGTGCCAGCAGCTACAACACAGGGGGGACCCAGTACTTC.

The gene calls are TRBV7-8 and TRBJ1-1; no reliable D call. V was pared by 5 bases and J by 3 bases, with 13 bases between. This CDR3 comprises 14 residues. Germline CDR1 SGHVS, CDR2 FQNEAQ. The CDR3 nucleotides read TGTGCCAGCAGCCATGGTGCGGTCTACACTGAAGCTTTCTTT. The encoded protein is CASSHGAVYTEAFF.

This sequence joins TRBV7-3 and TRBJ2-2; 8 bases fit TRBD2. Looked up from germline, CDR1 is SGHTA and CDR2 is FQGTGA. Trimming at V came to 4 bases and at J to 4 bases, leaving 8 bases not matched to a gene. CDR3 length: 16 residues. CDR3 sequence (DNA): TGTGCCAGCAGCTCCGGACTAGCTTCGGGCACCGGGGAGCTGTTTTTT. Translating gives CASSSGLASGTGELFF. The full variable domain, in which reference TRBV7-3 and TRBJ2-2 provide the parts outside the CDR3, is GAGVSQTPSNKVTEKGKYVELRCDPISGHTALYWYRQSLGQGPEFLIYFQGTGAADDSGLPNDRFFAVRPEGSVSTLKIQRTERGDSAVYLCASSSGLASGTGELFFGEGSRLTVL.

The chain combines TRBV9 with TRBJ1-6; 8 positions match TRBD1. Per the germline V gene, CDR1 is SGDLS and CDR2 is YYNGEE. The CDR3 runs 15 residues. Trimming removed 4 bases from V and 8 bases from J; junction bases left unmatched: 8. The chain's CDR3 is CASSKRTGNDSPLHF. The CDR3 coding sequence is TGTGCCAGCAGCAAACGGACAGGGAATGATTCACCCCTCCACTTT. Combining the CDR3 with reference TRBV9 and TRBJ1-6 gives the whole variable domain DSGVTQTPKHLITATGQRVTLRCSPRSGDLSVYWYQQSLDQGLQFLIQYYNGEERAKGNILERFSAQQFPDLHSELNLSSLELGDSALYFCASSKRTGNDSPLHFGNGTRLTVT.

In nucleotides, the CDR3 is TGTGCCTCCATGGACGGCACTGACGGGAACACTGAAGCTTTCTTT. Amino acid sequence: CASMDGTDGNTEAFF. The chain uses TRBV19 and TRBJ1-1; D not certain. Trimming shortened V by 11 bases and J by 1 base, and 20 bases separated the two germline ends. The length of the CDR3 is 15 residues. Germline values: CDR1 LNHDA, CDR2 SQIVND (reference sequence).

The chain combines TRBV19 with TRBJ2-7; D might be TRBD2 (6 bases). Trimming shortened V by 7 bases and J by 0 bases, and 16 bases separated the two germline ends. Germline values: CDR1 LNHDA, CDR2 SQIVND (reference sequence). This CDR3 has 15 amino acids. This CDR3 is CASTDGSGSSYEQYF. The CDR3 coding sequence is TGTGCCAGTACCGATGGGTCCGGGAGCTCCTACGAGCAGTACTTC. The complete variable domain, with remaining parts taken from reference TRBV19 and TRBJ2-7, reads DGGITQSPKYLFRKEGQNVTLSCEQNLNHDAMYWYRQDPGQGLRLIYYSQIVNDFQKGDIAEGYSVSREKKESFPLTVTSAQKNPTAFYLCASTDGSGSSYEQYFGPGTRLTVT.